The rows below give T cell receptor beta chains drawn from one sample of a study of T-cell reconstitution after alpha-beta-depleted transplantation in children. TCRdb reprocessed the PCR reads with MiXCR, giving one entry per CDR3 protein. This table has around 580,000 distinct CDR3 sequences, over 20% appearing once. The sequencing used PBMCs, collected before TCRalphabeta/CD19-depleted stem cell transplant. The receptors stem from a boy younger than two with Wiskott-Aldrich syndrome, due to receive a stem cell transplant. Both conserved end residues are part of each CDR3. Each record gives: V gene, J gene, clone size, D gene, CDR3 length, CDR3 DNA, CDR3 protein. The D gene is left open where the match is weak. A clone size is listed for some rows: how often the clone was seen (once, few, many), or a class if it is expanded.

>TRBV5-1|TRBJ2-1|-|-|8
TGCGCCAACAATGAGCAGTTCTTC
CANNEQFF
>TRBV5-1|TRBJ2-1|few|-|15
TGCGCCAGCAGGATGCTTTCAATAGACTACAATGAGCAGTTCTTC
CASRMLSIDYNEQFF
>TRBV6-1|TRBJ1-5|-|-|15
TGTGCCAGCAGTGCTGACAGCCTTGGCAATCAGCCCCAGCATTTT
CASSADSLGNQPQHF
>TRBV20-1|TRBJ2-7|-|-|10
TGCAGTGCCGCGGGGCTCGAGCAGTACTTC
CSAAGLEQYF
>TRBV2|TRBJ2-7|few|-|13
TGTGCCAGCAGTGGAGGGACCGGGGGCGAGCAGTACTTC
CASSGGTGGEQYF
>TRBV7-6|TRBJ1-1|-|-|15
TGTGCCAGCAGCTCGGTCCCCGGGACACCGCTGGGAGCTTTCTTT
CASSSVPGTPLGAFF
>TRBV27|TRBJ2-1|-|-|15
TGTGCCAGCAGTTTATCAGGGGCCCGGGTCGATGAGCAGTTCTTC
CASSLSGARVDEQFF
>TRBV5-1|TRBJ1-2|-|-|14
TGCGCCAGCCACCGGGGCGAGGAGGACTATGGCTACACCTTC
CASHRGEEDYGYTF
>TRBV3-1|TRBJ1-5|-|TRBD1|18
TGTGCCAGCTGTGACCGGGACAGGGGACCTTATAGCAATCAGCCCCAGCATTTT
CASCDRDRGPYSNQPQHF
>TRBV5-1|TRBJ2-3|few|-|14
TGCGCCAGCGAGTCAAGTCCGAGCACAGATACGCAGTATTTT
CASESSPSTDTQYF
>TRBV29-1|TRBJ2-1|few|TRBD1|13
TGCAGCGTTAGACAGGGGGCCGGGGATGAGCAGTTCTTC
CSVRQGAGDEQFF
>TRBV5-1|TRBJ2-1|-|TRBD1|15
TGCGCCAGCAGGGAAAGGGACAGGCGATACAATGAGCAGTTCTTC
CASRERDRRYNEQFF
>TRBV7-9|TRBJ2-7|few|-|13
TGTGCCAGCAGCTTCCAGGCTTTCTACGAGCAGTACTTC
CASSFQAFYEQYF
>TRBV20-1|TRBJ2-1|-|TRBD2|12
TGCAGTGTACGGGAGGGAGTCGATGAGCAGTTCTTC
CSVREGVDEQFF
>TRBV20-1|TRBJ2-1|-|TRBD2|15
TGCAGTGCTAGAGGGACCGGGACTAGCCACAATGAGCAGTTCTTC
CSARGTGTSHNEQFF
>TRBV10-3|TRBJ2-7|few|-|14
TGTGCCATCACCCAGTCGGAGCGGACCTACGAGCAGTACTTC
CAITQSERTYEQYF
>TRBV5-1|TRBJ2-7|-|-|12
TGCGCCAGCAGCGCCCTAGGTGACGAGCAGTACTTC
CASSALGDEQYF
>TRBV24-1|TRBJ2-1|-|TRBD2|17
TGTGCCACCAGTGATCGGAGACTAGCGGGAGGGGCCCATGAGCAGTTCTTC
CATSDRRLAGGAHEQFF
>TRBV3-1|TRBJ2-3|few|-|15
TGTGCCAGCAGCCGAAGGGGTAGCGTCAAAGATACGCAGTATTTT
CASSRRGSVKDTQYF
>TRBV12-3/TRBV12-4|TRBJ2-5|-|TRBD2|17
TGTGCCAGCAGATTAGTCCCCGCGGGAGAGGATATAGAGACCCAGTACTTC
CASRLVPAGEDIETQYF
>TRBV10-3|TRBJ1-6|-|-|14
TGTGCCATCAGTCCGAAGAAGGATAATTCACCCCTCCACTTT
CAISPKKDNSPLHF
>TRBV24-1|TRBJ2-1|-|-|14
TGTGCCACCAGTAATGGTAGGTCCTACAATGAGCAGTTCTTC
CATSNGRSYNEQFF
>TRBV5-1|TRBJ2-3|-|TRBD2|15
TGCGCCAGCAGCTTCGGACTAGCGGACGCAGATACGCAGTATTTT
CASSFGLADADTQYF
>TRBV20-1|TRBJ2-3|-|-|13
TGCAGTGCTAGAGACTCCAGGACAGATACGCAGTATTTT
CSARDSRTDTQYF
>TRBV27|TRBJ2-1|-|TRBD2|16
TGTGCCAGCAGCTCATTAGCGGGAGTTCCCAATGGGGAGCAGTTCTTC
CASSSLAGVPNGEQFF
>TRBV20-1|TRBJ2-1|once|TRBD2|16
TGCAGTGCTAGAGAAGGACTAGCGGTCTCCTACAATGAGCAGTTCTTC
CSAREGLAVSYNEQFF
>TRBV5-6|TRBJ2-5|-|TRBD2|15
TGTGCCAGCAGCCCAGGGTTGGGGGGGCAAGAGACCCAGTACTTC
CASSPGLGGQETQYF
>TRBV5-1|TRBJ2-5|few|TRBD2|15
TGCGCTACTCAGATAGGACTAGCGGGAGGAGAGACCCAGTACTTC
CATQIGLAGGETQYF
>TRBV5-6|TRBJ2-3|many|TRBD2|14
TGTGCCAGCAGCTTAAGCGGGAGGGCAGATACGCAGTATTTT
CASSLSGRADTQYF
>TRBV5-1|TRBJ2-1|-|TRBD1|15
TGCGCCAGCAGCGCCCGGGACAGGGCCCTTAATGAGCAGTTCTTC
CASSARDRALNEQFF
>TRBV18|TRBJ1-2|few|-|15
TGTGCCAGCCGTCCCGATGGACAGACGACCTATGGCTACACCTTC
CASRPDGQTTYGYTF
>TRBV7-2|TRBJ2-5|-|-|15
TGTGCCAGCAGCTTTGGGAGATTTGCCGGAGAGACCCAGTACTTC
CASSFGRFAGETQYF
>TRBV15|TRBJ2-7|-|-|19
TGTGCCACCAGCAGAGATTACGCGCTCGACAGGGACTACTCCTACGAGCAGTACTTC
CATSRDYALDRDYSYEQYF
>TRBV7-8|TRBJ2-1|few|TRBD2|15
TGTGCCAGCAGCCAGTCGGGGGGACCCTACAATGAGCAGTTCTTC
CASSQSGGPYNEQFF
>TRBV5-1|TRBJ2-7|few|TRBD2|14
TGCGCCAGCAGCTGGGAGGGCTTCGGGATGTCGCAGTACTTC
CASSWEGFGMSQYF
>TRBV20-1|TRBJ2-3|few|TRBD2|15
TGCAGTGCTAGTCCCCTAGCGGTCGTGACAGATACGCAGTATTTT
CSASPLAVVTDTQYF
>TRBV12-3/TRBV12-4|TRBJ1-6|few|-|17
TGTGCCAGCAGTTTTGGGTTGGGGGGTGAGAAAAATTCACCCCTCCACTTT
CASSFGLGGEKNSPLHF
>TRBV28|TRBJ2-4|-|-|13
TGTGCCAGCAGCCCTTCGGCCAAAAACATTCAGTACTTC
CASSPSAKNIQYF
>TRBV7-3|TRBJ2-1|-|TRBD2|15
TGTGCCAGCAGCGTAGCGGGATTATCCTACAATGAGCAGTTCTTC
CASSVAGLSYNEQFF
>TRBV6-1|TRBJ1-5|few|TRBD1|13
TGTGCCAGCAAGGACAGGGCAAATCAGCCCCAGCATTTT
CASKDRANQPQHF
>TRBV5-1|TRBJ1-1|few|-|15
TGCGCCAGCAGCGATGACCGAATATTGAACACTGAAGCTTTCTTT
CASSDDRILNTEAFF
>TRBV5-1|TRBJ2-1|-|-|15
TGCGCCAGCAGCTTGCGGGGGCCACTCTACAATGAGCAGTTCTTC
CASSLRGPLYNEQFF
>TRBV20-1|TRBJ2-1|few|TRBD2|22
TGCAGTGCTCGTCCCCTCAAGGGGAGGGGACTTCGAATAACCGATTACTACAATGAGCAGTTCTTC
CSARPLKGRGLRITDYYNEQFF
>TRBV4-2|TRBJ2-1|-|TRBD2|17
TGTGCCAGCAGCCACCGGACTAGCGGGGACCTTTCTAATGAGCAGTTCTTC
CASSHRTSGDLSNEQFF
>TRBV28|TRBJ2-2|-|-|15
TGTGCCAGCGGCCCTCCGAGGGGGAACACCGGGGAGCTGTTTTTT
CASGPPRGNTGELFF
>TRBV4-1|TRBJ2-5|few|-|14
TGCGCCAGCAGCCATATAGGGTTGACGGAGACCCAGTACTTC
CASSHIGLTETQYF
>TRBV10-3|TRBJ2-7|few|-|13
TGTGCCACCCTCCGGGACACGAGCTACGAGCAGTACTTC
CATLRDTSYEQYF
>TRBV14|TRBJ2-4|few|-|14
TGTGCCAGCAGCCCGACTCGTACCAAAAACATTCAGTACTTC
CASSPTRTKNIQYF
>TRBV4-1|TRBJ2-5|few|-|14
TGCGCCAGCAGCCAAGTTTTGGGGTTCGAGACCCAGTACTTC
CASSQVLGFETQYF
>TRBV20-1|TRBJ2-1|-|-|12
TGCAGTGCTAGCCCCCCTTTTGGTGAGCAGTTCTTC
CSASPPFGEQFF
>TRBV6-1|TRBJ2-7|few|-|13
TGTGCCAGCAGCGGTCGCTTGGGGGACGAGCAGTACTTC
CASSGRLGDEQYF
>TRBV4-1|TRBJ2-7|medium-sized|-|13
TGCGCCAGCAGCCGAGTCTCCACCTACGAGCAGTACTTC
CASSRVSTYEQYF
>TRBV12-3/TRBV12-4|TRBJ2-1|-|TRBD2|16
TGTGCCAGCAGTTTAGCGCTAGCGGGAGGGCACAATGAGCAGTTCTTC
CASSLALAGGHNEQFF
>TRBV5-1|TRBJ2-5|-|-|16
TGCGCCAGCAGCTTCGCTCACCCCCTTGATGGCGAGACCCAGTACTTC
CASSFAHPLDGETQYF
>TRBV7-6|TRBJ2-1|few|-|16
TGTGCCAGCAGCTTAGCCCCGGTGGGCAGGGCCAATGAGCAGTTCTTC
CASSLAPVGRANEQFF
>TRBV28|TRBJ1-1|few|-|14
TGTGCCAGCAATCGAGGAGGGCCAAACACTGAAGCTTTCTTT
CASNRGGPNTEAFF